The clone carrying this T cell receptor (beta chain) appeared once. TCRdb keeps only in-frame clones here, not all; method: immunoSEQ multiplex PCR. The data show approximately 2,200,000 clones, approximately 94% seen once. The sample originates from a study of shared clonotypes between healthy human individuals. Naivety among CD8 cells was defined by CD45RO negativity and positive CCR7 selection, thereby excluding terminally differentiated effector memory CD45RA+ cells. The CDR3 covers 13 residues. Germline CDR1 is MNHEY and CDR2 is SMNVEV (reference sequence). V lost 5 bases to trimming and J lost 1 base, with 8 bases between them.

The material sequenced was naive CD8+ T cells from PBMCs. The rearrangement uses TRBV27 and TRBJ1-1; D is ambiguous. This TCR was sampled from a man aged 18-30 years in good health. Some clones in this sample may be carry-over from other donors' samples. CDR3 DNA sequence: TGTGCCAGCAGTACCCGGGAGAACACTGAAGCTTTCTTT. As protein: CASSTRENTEAFF.